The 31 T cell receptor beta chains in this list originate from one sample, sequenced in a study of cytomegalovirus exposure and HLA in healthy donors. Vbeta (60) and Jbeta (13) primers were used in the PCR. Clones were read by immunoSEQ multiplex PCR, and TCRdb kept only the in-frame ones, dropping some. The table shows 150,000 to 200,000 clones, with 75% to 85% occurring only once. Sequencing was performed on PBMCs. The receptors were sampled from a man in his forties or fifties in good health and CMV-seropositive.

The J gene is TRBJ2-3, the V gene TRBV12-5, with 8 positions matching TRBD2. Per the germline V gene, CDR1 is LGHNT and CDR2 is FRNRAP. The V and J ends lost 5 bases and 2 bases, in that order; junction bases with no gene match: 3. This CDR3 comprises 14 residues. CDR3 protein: CASGPAGVTDTQYF. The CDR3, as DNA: TGTGCTAGTGGTCCAGCGGGGGTCACAGATACGCAGTATTTT.

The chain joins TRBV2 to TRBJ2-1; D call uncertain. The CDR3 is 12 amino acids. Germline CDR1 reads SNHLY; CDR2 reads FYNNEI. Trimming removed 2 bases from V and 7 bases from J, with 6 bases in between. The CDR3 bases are TGTGCCAGCAGTGAAATCGAGAATGAGCAGTTCTTC. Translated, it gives CASSEIENEQFF.

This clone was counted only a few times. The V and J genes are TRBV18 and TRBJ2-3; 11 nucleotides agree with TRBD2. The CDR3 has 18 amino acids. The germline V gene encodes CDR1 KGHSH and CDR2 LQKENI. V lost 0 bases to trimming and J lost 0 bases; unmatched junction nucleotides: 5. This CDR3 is CASSPPGTSGASTDTQYF. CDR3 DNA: TGTGCCAGCTCACCACCCGGGACTAGCGGAGCTAGCACAGATACGCAGTATTTT.

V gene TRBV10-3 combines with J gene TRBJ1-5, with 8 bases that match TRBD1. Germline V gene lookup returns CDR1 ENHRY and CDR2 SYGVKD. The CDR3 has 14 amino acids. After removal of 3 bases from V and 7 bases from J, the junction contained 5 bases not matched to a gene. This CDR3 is CAISDRTGSQPQHF. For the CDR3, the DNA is TGTGCCATCAGTGACCGGACAGGGTCCCAGCCCCAGCATTTT.

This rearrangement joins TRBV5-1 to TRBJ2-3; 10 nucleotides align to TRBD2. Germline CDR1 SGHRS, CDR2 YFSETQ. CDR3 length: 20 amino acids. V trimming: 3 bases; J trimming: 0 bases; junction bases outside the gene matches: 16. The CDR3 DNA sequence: TGCGCCAGCAGCTCCCGGAGGAGTAGCGGGGGGATCTCTAGCACAGATACGCAGTATTTT. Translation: CASSSRRSSGGISSTDTQYF.

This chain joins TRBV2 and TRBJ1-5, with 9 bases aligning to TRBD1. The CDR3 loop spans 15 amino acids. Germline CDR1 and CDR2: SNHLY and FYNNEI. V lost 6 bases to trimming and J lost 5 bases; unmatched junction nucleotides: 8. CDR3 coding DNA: TGTGCCAGCAGCCCAGGGACAGGGATTTATCAGCCCCAGCATTTT. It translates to CASSPGTGIYQPQHF.

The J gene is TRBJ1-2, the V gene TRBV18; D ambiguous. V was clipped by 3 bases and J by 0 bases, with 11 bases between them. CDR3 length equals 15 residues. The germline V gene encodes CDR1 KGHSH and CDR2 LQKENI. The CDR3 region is CASSPTELANYGYTF. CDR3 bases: TGTGCCAGCTCACCGACGGAGCTAGCTAACTATGGCTACACCTTC.

The CDR3: CASSQRGLAAGELFF. CDR3 DNA sequence: TGTGCCAGCAGCCAGAGGGGGCTCGCGGCCGGGGAGCTGTTTTTT. This sequence joins TRBV11-2 and TRBJ2-2; 7 bases agree with TRBD1. This CDR3 is built from 15 residues. V lost 5 bases, J lost 6 bases, and 9 bases stayed unmatched. Per the germline V gene, CDR1 is SGHAT and CDR2 is FQNNGV.

The CDR3 DNA follows: TGCGCCAGCAGCCAAGAAATGAGGGTGGGCGGCTCCTACGAGCAGTACTTC. This sequence encodes CASSQEMRVGGSYEQYF. The V call is TRBV4-1, the J call TRBJ2-7; D might be TRBD2 (5 bases). The germline V and J ends were trimmed by 0 bases and 0 bases, with 15 bases remaining between them. Germline CDR1 reads MGHRA; CDR2 reads YSYEKL. This CDR3 is built from 17 residues.

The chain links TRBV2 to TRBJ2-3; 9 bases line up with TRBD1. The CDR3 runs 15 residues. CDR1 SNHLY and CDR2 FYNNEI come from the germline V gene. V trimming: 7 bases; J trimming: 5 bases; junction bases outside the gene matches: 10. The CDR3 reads CASKPPGQGKDTQYF. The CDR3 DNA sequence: TGTGCCAGCAAGCCCCCTGGACAGGGGAAAGATACGCAGTATTTT.

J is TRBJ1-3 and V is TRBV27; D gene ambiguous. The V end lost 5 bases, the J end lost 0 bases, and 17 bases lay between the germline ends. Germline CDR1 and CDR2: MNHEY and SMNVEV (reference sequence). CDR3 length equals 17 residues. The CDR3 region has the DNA TGTGCCAGCAGTCCCATTTCCGGTTGGGCCTCTGGAAACACCATATATTTT. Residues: CASSPISGWASGNTIYF.

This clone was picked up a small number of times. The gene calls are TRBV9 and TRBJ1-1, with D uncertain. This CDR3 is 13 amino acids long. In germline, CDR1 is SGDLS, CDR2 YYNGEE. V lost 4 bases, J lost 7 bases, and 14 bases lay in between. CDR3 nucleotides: TGTGCCAGCAGCCCCTGGGAGTATGGTGAAGCTTTCTTT. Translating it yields CASSPWEYGEAFF. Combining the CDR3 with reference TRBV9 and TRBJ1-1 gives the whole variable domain DSGVTQTPKHLITATGQRVTLRCSPRSGDLSVYWYQQSLDQGLQFLIQYYNGEERAKGNILERFSAQQFPDLHSELNLSSLELGDSALYFCASSPWEYGEAFFGQGTRLTVV.

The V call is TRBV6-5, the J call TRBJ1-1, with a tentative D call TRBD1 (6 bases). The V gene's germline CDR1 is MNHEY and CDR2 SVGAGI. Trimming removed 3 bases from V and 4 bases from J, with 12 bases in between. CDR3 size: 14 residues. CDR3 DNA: TGTGCCAGCAGTTATAGCCGAGGGGGCACTGAAGCTTTCTTT. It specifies CASSYSRGGTEAFF.

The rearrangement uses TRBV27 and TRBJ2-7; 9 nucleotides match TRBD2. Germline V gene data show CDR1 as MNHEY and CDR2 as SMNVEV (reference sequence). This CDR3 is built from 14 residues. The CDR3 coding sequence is TGTGCCAGCAGTTTAGGCCCGGGACTAGCTGACTCTTTTGTC. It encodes CASSLGPGLADSFV.

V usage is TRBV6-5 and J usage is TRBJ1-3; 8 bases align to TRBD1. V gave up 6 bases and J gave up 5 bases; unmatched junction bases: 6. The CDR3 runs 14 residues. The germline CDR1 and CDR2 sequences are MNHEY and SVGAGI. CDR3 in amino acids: CASRSTGDRNTIYF. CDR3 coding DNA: TGTGCCAGCAGATCGACAGGGGACAGAAACACCATATATTTT.

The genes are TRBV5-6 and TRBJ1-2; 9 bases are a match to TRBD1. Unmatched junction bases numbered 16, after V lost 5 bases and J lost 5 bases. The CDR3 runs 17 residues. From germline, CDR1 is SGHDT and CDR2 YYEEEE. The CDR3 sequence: CASSEDRGRRGPYGYTF. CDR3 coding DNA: TGTGCCAGCAGTGAGGACAGGGGCCGCCGCGGCCCTTATGGCTACACCTTC.

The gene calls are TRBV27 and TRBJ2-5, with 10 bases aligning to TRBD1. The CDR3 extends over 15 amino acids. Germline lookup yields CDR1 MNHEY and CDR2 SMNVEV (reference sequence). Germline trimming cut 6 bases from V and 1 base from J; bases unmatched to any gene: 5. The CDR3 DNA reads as TGTGCCAGCAGATCTCGACAGGGGGCCCAAGAGACCCAGTACTTC. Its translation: CASRSRQGAQETQYF.

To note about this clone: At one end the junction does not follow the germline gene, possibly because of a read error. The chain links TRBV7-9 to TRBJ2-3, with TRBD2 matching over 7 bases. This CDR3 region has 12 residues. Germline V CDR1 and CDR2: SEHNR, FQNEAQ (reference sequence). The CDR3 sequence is CSSSSGLGTQYF. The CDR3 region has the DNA TGTTCCAGCAGCTCCGGACTAGGTACGCAGTATTTT.

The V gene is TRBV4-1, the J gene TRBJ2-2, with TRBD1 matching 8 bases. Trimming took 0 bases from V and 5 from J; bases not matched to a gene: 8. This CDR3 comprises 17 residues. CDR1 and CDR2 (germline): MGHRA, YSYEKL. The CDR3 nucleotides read TGCGCCAGCAGCCAAGATCCGGGGACAGGAAGAACCGGGGAGCTGTTTTTT. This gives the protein CASSQDPGTGRTGELFF.

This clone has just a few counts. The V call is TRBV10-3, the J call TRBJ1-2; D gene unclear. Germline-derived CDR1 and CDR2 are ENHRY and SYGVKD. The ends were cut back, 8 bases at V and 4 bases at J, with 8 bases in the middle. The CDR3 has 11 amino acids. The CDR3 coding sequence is TGTGCCATCTCGGGGATCTATGGCTACACCTTC. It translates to CAISGIYGYTF.

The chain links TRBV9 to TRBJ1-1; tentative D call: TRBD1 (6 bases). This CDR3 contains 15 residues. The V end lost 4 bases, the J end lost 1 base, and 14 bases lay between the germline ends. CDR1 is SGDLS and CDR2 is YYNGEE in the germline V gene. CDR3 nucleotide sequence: TGTGCCAGCAGCTCCTCCGGGGGGCCGAACACTGAAGCTTTCTTT. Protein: CASSSSGGPNTEAFF. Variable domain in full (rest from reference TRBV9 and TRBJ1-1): DSGVTQTPKHLITATGQRVTLRCSPRSGDLSVYWYQQSLDQGLQFLIQYYNGEERAKGNILERFSAQQFPDLHSELNLSSLELGDSALYFCASSSSGGPNTEAFFGQGTRLTVV.

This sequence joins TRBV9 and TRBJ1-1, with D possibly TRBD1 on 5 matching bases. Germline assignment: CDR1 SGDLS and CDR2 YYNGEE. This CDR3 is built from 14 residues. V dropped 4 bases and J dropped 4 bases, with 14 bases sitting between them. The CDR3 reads CASSPDGGRTEAFF. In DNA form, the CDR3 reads TGTGCCAGCAGCCCAGACGGGGGTCGCACTGAAGCTTTCTTT.

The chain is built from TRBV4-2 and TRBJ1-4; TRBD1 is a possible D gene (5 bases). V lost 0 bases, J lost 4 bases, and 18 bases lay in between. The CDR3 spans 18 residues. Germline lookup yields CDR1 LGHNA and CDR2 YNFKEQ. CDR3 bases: TGTGCCAGCAGCCAAGATTCTCTGGCGTCAGGGATTAATGAAAAACTGTTTTTT. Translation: CASSQDSLASGINEKLFF.

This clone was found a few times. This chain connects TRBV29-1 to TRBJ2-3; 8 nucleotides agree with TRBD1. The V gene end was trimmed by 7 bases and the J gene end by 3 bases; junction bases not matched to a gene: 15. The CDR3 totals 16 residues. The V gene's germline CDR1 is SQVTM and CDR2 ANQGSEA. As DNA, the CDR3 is TGCAGCGCCCTACCCGGTGGCAGGGGGCCGACAGATACGCAGTATTTT. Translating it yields CSALPGGRGPTDTQYF.

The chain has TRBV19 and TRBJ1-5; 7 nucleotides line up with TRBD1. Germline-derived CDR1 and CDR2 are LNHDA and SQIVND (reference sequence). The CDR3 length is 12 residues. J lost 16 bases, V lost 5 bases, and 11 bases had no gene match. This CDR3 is CASSVGTESRHF. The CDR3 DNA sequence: TGTGCCAGTAGTGTCGGGACAGAATCCCGTCATTTT.

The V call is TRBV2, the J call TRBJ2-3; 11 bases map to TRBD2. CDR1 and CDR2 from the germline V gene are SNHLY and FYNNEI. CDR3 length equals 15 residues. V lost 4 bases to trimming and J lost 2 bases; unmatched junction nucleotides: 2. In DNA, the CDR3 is TGTGCCAGCAGTGGGGGACTAGCGGACACAGATACGCAGTATTTT. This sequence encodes CASSGGLADTDTQYF.

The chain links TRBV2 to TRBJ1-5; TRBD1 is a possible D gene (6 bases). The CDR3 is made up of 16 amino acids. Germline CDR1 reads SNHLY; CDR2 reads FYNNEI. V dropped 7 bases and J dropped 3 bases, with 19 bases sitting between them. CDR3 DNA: TGTGCCAGCACCGCGGAACAGGGAACCTTCAATCAGCCCCAGCATTTT. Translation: CASTAEQGTFNQPQHF.

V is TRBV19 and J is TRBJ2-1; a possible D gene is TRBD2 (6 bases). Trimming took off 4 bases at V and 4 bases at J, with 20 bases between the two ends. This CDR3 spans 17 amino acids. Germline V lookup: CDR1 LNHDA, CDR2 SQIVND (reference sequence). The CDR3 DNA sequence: TGTGCCAGTAGTAATGAGGGCGGGGCGGCCCCATACAATGAGCAGTTCTTC. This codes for CASSNEGGAAPYNEQFF.

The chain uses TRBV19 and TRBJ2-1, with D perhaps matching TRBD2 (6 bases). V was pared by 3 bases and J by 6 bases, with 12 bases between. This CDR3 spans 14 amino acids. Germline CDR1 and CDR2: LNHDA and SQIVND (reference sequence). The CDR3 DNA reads TGTGCCAGTAGTATTGAACTAGCCAGCAATGAGCAGTTCTTC. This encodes CASSIELASNEQFF. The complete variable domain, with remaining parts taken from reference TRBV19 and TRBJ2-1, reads DGGITQSPKYLFRKEGQNVTLSCEQNLNHDAMYWYRQDPGQGLRLIYYSQIVNDFQKGDIAEGYSVSREKKESFPLTVTSAQKNPTAFYLCASSIELASNEQFFGPGTRLTVL.

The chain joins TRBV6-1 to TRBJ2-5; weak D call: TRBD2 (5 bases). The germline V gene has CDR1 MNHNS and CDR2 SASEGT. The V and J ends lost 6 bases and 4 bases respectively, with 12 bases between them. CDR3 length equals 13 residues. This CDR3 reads CASRAPAGETQYF. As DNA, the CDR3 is TGTGCCAGCAGGGCTCCCGCGGGAGAGACCCAGTACTTC.

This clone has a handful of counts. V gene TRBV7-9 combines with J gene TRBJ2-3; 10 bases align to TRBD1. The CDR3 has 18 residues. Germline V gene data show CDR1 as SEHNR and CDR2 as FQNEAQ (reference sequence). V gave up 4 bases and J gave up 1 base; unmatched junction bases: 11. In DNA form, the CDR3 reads TGTGCCAGCAGCTCAGCCGGGACAGGGGTCGATGGCACAGATACGCAGTATTTT. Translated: CASSSAGTGVDGTDTQYF.